Sequencing of this T cell receptor (beta chain) was carried out in a study of cytomegalovirus exposure and HLA in healthy donors. Turning to the study itself: Prior work identified around 120 million unique TCR beta sequences in around 170 million T cells. Study outcomes and limitations: Donors belonging to an Asian-associated ancestry cluster reportedly showed fewer N-insertions in productive TCRs than the roughly 680-donor mean, according to what a later analysis found. Some V segments (TRBV6-2 and TRBV6-3 among them) were excluded as indistinguishable.

The PCR had 60 Vbeta and 13 Jbeta primers. The table came from immunoSEQ multiplex PCR; TCRdb's copy has only in-frame clones and leaves some out. The sample has 160,000 or so clones; roughly 84% are singletons. For this clone: Its antigen remains unknown.

V lost 5 bases to trimming and J lost 7 bases, with 12 bases between them. Germline assignment: CDR1 MRHNA and CDR2 SNTAGT. The CDR3 sequence is 13 residues long. The clonotype originates from a woman aged 18-29 years in good health and CMV-seronegative. The chain uses TRBV6-4 and TRBJ2-1, with D tentatively TRBD2 (6 bases). The sequenced sample was PBMCs. The DNA for the CDR3 is TGTGCCAGCAGTCCCGGGACTCAGAATGAGCAGTTCTTC. This translates into CASSPGTQNEQFF.